A single sample gave rise to the 12 T cell receptor beta chains below, sequenced in a study of post-analysis software for immune sequencing data. Study-wide results and limits: When patients were compared with controls, about five TRBV segments were more frequent, TRBV5-6, TRBV5-1 and TRBV20-1 among them.

Unique-molecular-identifier-tagged TCR beta cDNA libraries were used. TCRdb fed the PCR reads into MiXCR, producing one record per CDR3 protein. The repertoire holds some 500,000 distinct CDR3 sequences, with around 40% as singletons. Their antigen targets remain unknown. Sequencing was done on a sample of blood. The receptors shown here come from a girl aged 5-17 years with multiple sclerosis.

This clonotype was detected only a few times. J is TRBJ1-5 and V is TRBV6-5, with D unclear. Per germline, CDR1 MNHEY and CDR2 SVGAGI. The CDR3 consists of 14 residues. Trimming left V 7 bases short and J 4 bases short, with 14 bases between. The CDR3 loop reads CASKDGQKNQPQHF. As DNA, the CDR3 is TGTGCCAGCAAAGATGGTCAAAAAAATCAGCCCCAGCATTTT.

The V call is TRBV11-2, the J call TRBJ2-1; 15 positions match TRBD2. The CDR3 is 19 amino acids. Trimming took 4 bases from V and 8 from J; bases not matched to a gene: 15. Germline CDR1 is SGHAT and CDR2 is FQNNGV. The CDR3 is CASSYWTSGRAGDPYEQFF. The CDR3, as DNA: TGTGCCAGCAGCTACTGGACTAGCGGGAGGGCCGGGGATCCCTATGAGCAGTTCTTC.

The chain carries TRBV2 and TRBJ2-5; tentatively, D is TRBD1 or TRBD2 (6 bases each). Germline lookup yields CDR1 SNHLY and CDR2 FYNNEI. V was trimmed by 0 bases and J by 4 bases, leaving 9 bases between them. The CDR3 covers 14 residues. CDR3 loop: CASSEARGPETQYF. The CDR3, as DNA: TGTGCCAGCAGTGAAGCTCGGGGGCCAGAGACCCAGTACTTC.

This clonotype came up a few times. The chain recombines TRBV28 with TRBJ2-7; no reliable D call. There are 14 residues in the CDR3. Trimming cost V 6 bases and J 2 bases, with 14 bases left between them. From germline, CDR1 is MDHEN and CDR2 SYDVKM. CDR3 DNA: TGTGCCAGCAGCCAGACGGAGAGGACCTACGAGCAGTACTTC. Translated, it gives CASSQTERTYEQYF.

In this sample, this clonotype turned up many times. The chain combines TRBV4-1 with TRBJ2-6; D is unresolved. The CDR3 is made up of 15 amino acids. Trimming cost V 0 bases and J 2 bases, with 5 bases left between them. Per the germline V gene, CDR1 is MGHRA and CDR2 is YSYEKL. CDR3 sequence: CASSQEGTGANVLTF. CDR3 nucleotides: TGCGCCAGCAGCCAAGAGGGGACTGGGGCCAACGTCCTGACTTTC.

This clonotype was seen more than once but under ten times. The chain couples TRBV3-1 to TRBJ1-5; maybe TRBD1 (5 bases). The CDR3 consists of 15 residues. Germline V lookup: CDR1 LGHDT, CDR2 YNNKEL (reference sequence). The V gene lost 1 base and the J gene lost 11 bases, with 18 bases spanning the gap. The chain's CDR3 is CASSQVVGAQETQHF. The CDR3 nucleotides read TGTGCCAGCAGCCAAGTGGTAGGGGCCCAAGAGACCCAGCATTTT.

This clonotype occurred a few times. The V and J genes are TRBV20-1 and TRBJ2-7, with D perhaps matching TRBD1 (7 bases). CDR3 length: 15 residues. Germline V CDR1 and CDR2: DFQATT, SNEGSKA (reference sequence). V shed 4 bases and J shed 3 bases, with 19 bases lying between them. DNA of the CDR3: TGCAGTGCTATAAGGGGAGGAGGGGGCGGCTACGAGCAGTACTTC. Translation gives CSAIRGGGGGYEQYF.

In this sample, this clonotype turned up a few times. The V and J genes are TRBV29-1 and TRBJ2-3; D remains ambiguous. The germline V gene encodes CDR1 SQVTM and CDR2 ANQGSEA. Trimming stripped 0 bases from V and 0 bases from J, with 13 bases between. The CDR3 contains 16 residues. The CDR3, as DNA: TGCAGCGTTGAAGATCGTGAGGTTCTGAGCACAGATACGCAGTATTTT. Translation: CSVEDREVLSTDTQYF.

Remarks on this clonotype: A much larger clone lies one base from this, so it may be a read error. The chain uses TRBV7-2 and TRBJ2-1; TRBD1 matches 8 bases. The ends lost 5 bases at V and 3 bases at J; junction bases unmatched: 6. This CDR3 is 15 amino acids long. Germline assignment: CDR1 SGHTA and CDR2 FQGNSA. CDR3 residues: CASSTGTGFYNEQFF. CDR3 bases: TGTGCCAGCAGCACCGGGACAGGTTTCTACAATGAGCAGTTCTTC.

Only a few counts were recorded for this clonotype. The chain couples TRBV27 to TRBJ2-3, with 8 bases fitting TRBD1. The CDR3 extends over 15 amino acids. Unmatched junction bases numbered 7, after V lost 6 bases and J lost 2 bases. Germline loops: CDR1 MNHEY, CDR2 SMNVEV (reference sequence). The CDR3 here is CASSPDRGVTDTQYF. DNA of the CDR3: TGTGCCAGCAGCCCCGACAGGGGAGTCACAGATACGCAGTATTTT.

This clonotype showed up just once. The chain uses TRBV9 and TRBJ2-7; D unclear. V was clipped by 2 bases and J by 5 bases, with 8 bases between them. The CDR3 is made up of 12 amino acids. Germline V gives CDR1 SGDLS, CDR2 YYNGEE. CDR3 nucleotide sequence: TGTGCCAGCAGCGTGTTGGATGACGAGCAGTACTTC. Translation: CASSVLDDEQYF.

The J gene is TRBJ1-2, the V gene TRBV11-1; 7 nucleotides line up with TRBD1. This CDR3 has 13 amino acids. With 5 bases clipped from V and 6 bases from J, the junction kept 6 bases outside the gene matches. Germline lookup yields CDR1 SGHAT and CDR2 FQDESV (reference sequence). As DNA, the CDR3 is TGTGCCAGCAGCATTTCCGACAGGGATGGCTACACCTTC. The encoded protein is CASSISDRDGYTF.